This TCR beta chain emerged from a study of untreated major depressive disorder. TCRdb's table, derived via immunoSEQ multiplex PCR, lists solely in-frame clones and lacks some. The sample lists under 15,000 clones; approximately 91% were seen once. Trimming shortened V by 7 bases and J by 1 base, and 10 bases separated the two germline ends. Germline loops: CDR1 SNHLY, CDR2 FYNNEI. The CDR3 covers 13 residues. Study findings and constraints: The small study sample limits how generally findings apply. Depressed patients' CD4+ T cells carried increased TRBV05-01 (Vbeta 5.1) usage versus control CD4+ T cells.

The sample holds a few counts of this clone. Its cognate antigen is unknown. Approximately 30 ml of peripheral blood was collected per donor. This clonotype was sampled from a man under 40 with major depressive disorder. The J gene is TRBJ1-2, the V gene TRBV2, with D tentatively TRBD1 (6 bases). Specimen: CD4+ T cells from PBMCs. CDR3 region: CASNGQSNYGYTF. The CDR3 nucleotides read TGTGCCAGCAACGGACAGAGTAACTATGGCTACACCTTC.